Listed here is a single TCR beta chain. This clonotype came up many times. Its specific antigen is unknown. Base qualities are missing; no much larger clone stands one base away. The entry originates in a study of T cells in Graves' hyperthyroidism and ophthalmopathy (dated by TCRdb to between 2017 and 2020). With respect to the entire study: Peripheral blood was collected at initial diagnosis, before any treatment. In about 6 Graves' hyperthyroidism patients, the study also compared T-cell repertoires from thyroid tissue with T-cell repertoires from blood. After blood sampling, hyperthyroidism patients were treated with methimazole at a starting dose of 30 mg daily, and ophthalmopathy patients were treated with high-dose intravenous methylprednisolone. A discovery cohort of roughly 100 patients, 43 with Graves' ophthalmopathy and 55 to 60 with stable Graves' hyperthyroidism, was used to find distinguishing TCR V-J signatures. For training and testing, the 95 to 100 patients in the discovery cohort were randomly divided in a 7:3 ratio. Whether ophthalmopathy could be predicted prospectively was tested in an independent validation cohort made up of roughly 19 hyperthyroidism patients plus 17 patients who later progressed to ophthalmopathy. The paper describes TCR Vbeta CDR3 sequencing of fewer than 150 peripheral blood samples, made up of 43 ophthalmopathy patients, roughly 72 hyperthyroidism patients and 17 progressor patients. General findings and caveats noted by the study authors: Most expanded thyroid clonotypes (frequency above 0.001) were also detected in blood, suggesting blood repertoires may reflect thyroid immune responses. In validation, the model predicted progression to ophthalmopathy a median of about 6 months before onset, with roughly 70% sensitivity and nearly 75% specificity. Sample size was not statistically predetermined, and investigators were not blinded to group allocation. In cross-validation, a model built on a 13 V-J signature told ophthalmopathy apart from stable hyperthyroidism with 87.88% sensitivity and 81% to 82% specificity, and in testing the same model reached 80%/75%.

V is pared back by 7 bases and J by 5 bases, with 14 bases lying between the germline termini. The CDR3 runs 13 amino acids, cysteine and phenylalanine included. Of all the DNA, just the CDR3 is kept, 39 bases in frame from base 1. CDR1 is given as MNHEY and CDR2 as SVGAGI, both from the germline V gene. TCR beta CDR3 regions were amplified from RNA transcripts. The first round of RT-PCR for the TCR CDR3 was performed with the HTBI primer set and the Qiagen OneStep RT-PCR kit. Libraries were constructed in a second round of multiplex PCR, after which size selection and purification were carried out. Paired-end sequencing of the libraries was performed with 100 bp reads on an Illumina HiSeq2000. For the original study's pipeline: SOAPnuke was used to process the raw data, throwing out any read that contained adapters or uncalled bases, had a mean Phred below 15, or lacked an exact constant-primer or identifier match. COPE v1.2.5 was used to merge high-quality paired reads, and clonotypes were defined as unique nucleotide sequences. Clonotypes were aligned to IMGT TRBV, TRBD and TRBJ reference segments using MiTCR v1.1. Analysis was restricted to V-J combinations with a frequency above 0.0001, which covered just over 98% of repertoires. The TCS score was defined as the ratio of F50 (clonal expansion) to E x V (chaos), calculated using BLOSUM62-based TCRdist between CDR3 peptides within each V-J. Welch's t-statistics and random forest reduced fewer than 550 V-J features to 13, which were used in a naive Bayes classifier (R e1071). The raw public reads went through TCRdb reprocessing: fastp at Q25, MiXCR clone calling, in-frame beta chains kept. Entries are consolidated by CDR3 protein sequence, retaining the most common genes and DNA. TCRdb, not the authors, supplied the V and J calls. For this sample the table gives about 520,000 distinct CDR3 sequences, of which about 24% were detected only once. The ten largest account for over 9% of the sample.

Moderately to severely active disease, a Clinical Activity Score of at least 3, a NOSPECS grade of at least 4, and a duration under 3 months were present in ophthalmopathy patients. Exclusion was applied to patients with uncontrolled infections, other autoimmune diseases, pregnancy or lactation. Clinical symptoms, serum thyroxine and TRAb, thyroid ultrasound, and orbital computed tomography formed the basis for the diagnoses. PBMCs were separated from around 9.1 ml of fresh peripheral blood using Ficoll-Paque density gradient centrifugation. Total RNA was extracted with Trizol reagent, and quality was checked on an Agilent 2100 Bioanalyzer.

Source material: blood. The chain is assembled from TRBV6-5 and TRBJ2-5, with the D segment identity uncertain. The receptor was derived from a woman aged 25 to 39 with Graves' ophthalmopathy. The nucleotides read TGTGCCAGCACCGGTGTCTTCGTGGAGACCCAGTACTTC. Translated, it gives CASTGVFVETQYF.